The next 19 T cell receptor beta chains were all read from a single sample in a study of blood T cell repertoires in COVID-19. The method was immunoSEQ multiplex PCR; TCRdb's version includes in-frame clones alone and lacks a portion of them. The sample contains around 89,000 clones, roughly 87% of which appear only once. Sequenced input: peripheral blood. The receptors originated from a man aged 45-65 years with acute or convalescent COVID-19.

The chain employs TRBV20-1 and TRBJ2-1, with D perhaps TRBD2 (6 bases). Per germline, CDR1 DFQATT and CDR2 SNEGSKA (reference sequence). The ends were cut back, 5 bases at V and 10 bases at J, with 9 bases in the middle. CDR3 length equals 10 residues. The CDR3 protein is CSAQRGEQFF. CDR3 nucleotide sequence: TGCAGTGCTCAACGGGGGGAGCAGTTCTTC.

The chain couples TRBV9 to TRBJ2-1; 15 bases map to TRBD2. Trimming removed 4 bases from V and 1 base from J; junction bases left unmatched: 12. Germline assignment: CDR1 SGDLS and CDR2 YYNGEE. The CDR3 has 20 residues. CDR3 DNA sequence: TGTGCCAGCAGCCCGAGGAAATGGACTAGCGGGGGGGCGTCCTACAATGAGCAGTTCTTC. The encoded protein is CASSPRKWTSGGASYNEQFF.

This clone was recorded once. V and J are TRBV7-9 and TRBJ1-1, with D possibly TRBD1 on 5 matching bases. Germline V gene sequence: CDR1 SEHNR, CDR2 FQNEAQ (reference sequence). Trimming cost V 1 base and J 6 bases, with 12 bases left between them. CDR3 length: 14 amino acids. The CDR3 spells CASSLEAGVAEAFF. The DNA for the CDR3 is TGTGCCAGCAGCTTAGAAGCGGGGGTCGCTGAAGCTTTCTTT.

This clone has a handful of counts. The V gene is TRBV6-2 or TRBV6-3, the J gene TRBJ2-1; 10 positions agree with TRBD2. Germline lookup yields CDR1 MNHEY and CDR2 SVGEGT. Trimming at V came to 0 bases and at J to 4 bases, leaving 6 bases not matched to a gene. This CDR3 spans 17 amino acids. The CDR3 region is CASSYSPSGGLYNEQFF. CDR3 bases: TGTGCCAGCAGTTACTCTCCTAGCGGGGGCCTTTACAATGAGCAGTTCTTC.

The chain employs TRBV29-1 and TRBJ1-1, with D possibly matching TRBD1 (5 bases). Germline CDR1 SQVTM, CDR2 ANQGSEA. V lost 7 bases and J lost 1, with 10 bases in between. This CDR3 spans 12 amino acids. The CDR3 sequence: CSGIRANTEAFF. The CDR3 region has the DNA TGCAGCGGGATCAGGGCGAACACTGAAGCTTTCTTT.

This rearrangement joins TRBV20-1 to TRBJ1-2; 9 nucleotides agree with TRBD1. The CDR3 contains 14 residues. V dropped 3 bases and J dropped 6; count of bases not matched to a gene: 8. Germline-derived CDR1 and CDR2 are DFQATT and SNEGSKA (reference sequence). This CDR3 reads CSASPGTGKDGYTF. The CDR3 DNA sequence: TGCAGTGCTAGTCCTGGGACAGGGAAAGATGGCTACACCTTC.

CDR3 region: CASSVGLAGSSYNEQFF. CDR3 DNA sequence: TGTGCCAGCAGCGTAGGACTAGCGGGTAGCTCCTACAATGAGCAGTTCTTC. The chain recombines TRBV9 with TRBJ2-1, with TRBD2 matching over 10 bases. The CDR3 has 17 amino acids. Trimming took 0 bases from V and 0 from J; bases not matched to a gene: 3. Germline-derived CDR1 and CDR2 are SGDLS and YYNGEE. Filled out from reference TRBV9 and TRBJ2-1, the complete variable domain reads DSGVTQTPKHLITATGQRVTLRCSPRSGDLSVYWYQQSLDQGLQFLIQYYNGEERAKGNILERFSAQQFPDLHSELNLSSLELGDSALYFCASSVGLAGSSYNEQFFGPGTRLTVL.

This clone was observed a single time. The rearrangement joins TRBV7-6 to TRBJ2-2; 9 bases are shared with TRBD1. CDR3 size: 16 residues. J gave up 3 bases and V 0 bases, and 2 bases lay outside the gene matches. From germline, CDR1 is SGHVS and CDR2 FNYEAQ. In DNA form, the CDR3 reads TGTGCCAGCAGCTTAGCAGGGACAGGGTACACCGGGGAGCTGTTTTTT. Its protein product is CASSLAGTGYTGELFF.

The CDR3 DNA sequence: TGTGCCATCAGTGAGTCACCGGGACTTTCGTCTGGGTTGGAGCAGTACTTC. It translates to CAISESPGLSSGLEQYF. The chain is built from TRBV10-3 and TRBJ2-7; TRBD2 might be the D (6 bases). Per germline, CDR1 ENHRY and CDR2 SYGVKD. The length of the CDR3 is 17 residues. V lost 0 bases and J 7 bases, leaving 22 bases between the germline ends.

The chain has TRBV6-1 and TRBJ1-6; unclear D gene. V lost 3 bases and J 5 bases, leaving 8 bases between the germline ends. The CDR3 length is 14 residues. Germline V gene sequence: CDR1 MNHNS, CDR2 SASEGT. The CDR3 DNA reads as TGTGCCAGCAGTGAGATCAGTAATAATTCACCCCTCCACTTT. Its protein is CASSEISNNSPLHF.

This clone was detected once. This chain joins TRBV5-1 and TRBJ2-5; tentative D call: TRBD2 (6 bases). The CDR3 sequence is 14 residues long. Trimming pared 4 bases from V and 5 bases from J, leaving 15 bases between. Germline V lookup: CDR1 SGHRS, CDR2 YFSETQ. The CDR3: CASSHQTSDETQYF. The CDR3 DNA is TGCGCCAGCAGCCACCAGACTAGTGATGAGACCCAGTACTTC. The complete variable domain, with remaining parts taken from reference TRBV5-1 and TRBJ2-5, reads KAGVTQTPRYLIKTRGQQVTLSCSPISGHRSVSWYQQTPGQGLQFLFEYFSETQRNKGNFPGRFSGRQFSNSRSEMNVSTLELGDSALYLCASSHQTSDETQYFGPGTRLLVL.

The chain links TRBV30 to TRBJ1-1; maybe TRBD1 (6 bases). The CDR3 covers 14 residues. V lost 4 bases, J lost 5 bases, and 17 bases lay in between. The germline V gene has CDR1 GTSNPN and CDR2 SVGIG (reference sequence). The CDR3 loop reads CAWKATGMSTEAFF. DNA for the CDR3: TGTGCCTGGAAGGCTACAGGGATGAGTACTGAAGCTTTCTTT.

CDR3 residues: CASSLSGVWVYGYTF. The DNA of the CDR3 is TGTGCCAGCAGTTTGTCAGGGGTTTGGGTCTATGGCTACACCTTC. This chain joins TRBV27 and TRBJ1-2; tentatively, D is TRBD1 (6 bases). CDR1 is MNHEY, CDR2 SMNVEV, per germline (reference sequence). The V and J ends lost 3 bases and 4 bases respectively, with 15 bases between them. There are 15 residues in the CDR3.

The V gene is TRBV5-1, the J gene TRBJ1-5; the match to TRBD1 covers 7 bases. The germline gives CDR1 SGHRS, CDR2 YFSETQ. This CDR3 is 16 amino acids long. V lost 4 bases and J lost 9; bases outside the gene matches: 16. CDR3 sequence: CASSLSTGTAPRPQHF. DNA for the CDR3: TGCGCCAGCAGCCTCTCCACCGGGACAGCCCCACGGCCCCAGCATTTT.

The V call is TRBV10-3, the J call TRBJ1-2, with a tentative D call TRBD1 (6 bases). The CDR3 extends over 16 amino acids. V lost 6 bases and J 2 bases, leaving 19 bases between the germline ends. Germline loops: CDR1 ENHRY, CDR2 SYGVKD. CDR3 nucleotides: TGTGCCATCAGCGAGAGGCTCCTCACAGGGAACTATGGCTACACCTTC. Protein sequence: CAISERLLTGNYGYTF.

J is TRBJ2-1 and V is TRBV6-5; TRBD2 aligns across 14 bases. The length of the CDR3 is 15 residues. Germline CDR1 reads MNHEY; CDR2 reads SVGAGI. Trimming cost V 6 bases and J 7 bases; bases outside gene matches: 5. This CDR3 reads CASRAGLAGVNEQFF. CDR3 coding DNA: TGTGCCAGCAGAGCGGGACTAGCGGGGGTTAATGAGCAGTTCTTC.

This chain uses TRBV3-1 (or the pseudogene TRBV3-2) with TRBJ2-3; the D gene is possibly TRBD2 (6 bases). Between the trimmed V and J ends, which lost 0 bases and 1 base, there was a span of 11 bases. Germline V gene data show CDR1 as LGHDT and CDR2 as YNNKEL (reference sequence). The CDR3 has 16 residues. Written as DNA, the CDR3 is TGTGCCAGCAGCCAAGAGGGGGTAGCGGGCACAGATACGCAGTATTTT. It encodes CASSQEGVAGTDTQYF.

The V and J genes are TRBV4-1 and TRBJ1-4, with D uncertain. The CDR3 loop spans 15 amino acids. V lost 2 bases to trimming and J lost 4 bases, with 11 bases between them. Per germline, CDR1 MGHRA and CDR2 YSYEKL. CDR3 in DNA: TGCGCCAGCAGCCAACGACACGCCAGTAATGAAAAACTGTTTTTT. It is translated as CASSQRHASNEKLFF.

The chain employs TRBV5-1 and TRBJ1-1; TRBD1 aligns across 8 bases. Germline CDR1 reads SGHRS; CDR2 reads YFSETQ. The CDR3 totals 15 residues. V lost 4 bases and J lost 3; bases outside the gene matches: 8. Here the CDR3 reads CASSAAQGVDTEAFF. In DNA form, the CDR3 reads TGCGCCAGCAGCGCGGCACAGGGGGTGGACACTGAAGCTTTCTTT.